This T cell receptor beta chain was sequenced during a study of cytomegalovirus exposure and HLA in healthy donors (dated by TCRdb to the late 2010s). Describing the broader study: An earlier analysis of approximately 640 of the donors reported roughly 300 Gb of sequence data and more than 90 million unique TCR beta sequences from 150 million to 200 million T cells. Approximately 300 gigabases of sequencing data and 70 million to 95 million unique TCR sequences made up an early release that covered nearly 650 HLA-typed donors. Of the approximately 400 genotyped donors, approximately 83% fell in the genetic ancestry cluster associated with self-reported Caucasian donors. The study aimed to test whether cataloging public T cell receptors could reveal signatures of past pathogen exposure. The study used immunosequencing to profile the T cell repertoires of approximately 650 subjects and linked those repertoires to cytomegalovirus serostatus. Besides the first cohort of under 700 subjects, a separate validation cohort made up of 90 to 150 different subjects was used. The study combined high-throughput TCR immunosequencing, statistical association of individual TCRs with disease status, and machine learning to predict cytomegalovirus infection status. A later analysis re-analyzed previously published TCR beta repertoires from 660 or so donors and added high-resolution HLA genotyping to study TCR occurrence patterns. In the later analysis, no new phenotypic data were used to find candidate immune exposures; instead, reliance was placed on TCR beta sequences and their occurrence across donors. An earlier analysis of around 580 of the donors used high-throughput TCR beta sequencing to judge whether each TCR beta V gene segment behaved as functional or pseudogenic. Donor age, sex, ethnicity and CMV serostatus were compiled alongside the repertoire data. In a later genetic analysis, genome-wide SNP genotypes for about 65% of the 666 donors were used, and that subset was treated as a discovery cohort. Every repertoire in the discovery cohort had been generated on one and the same sequencing platform. HLA typing included class I and class II loci at four-digit resolution. Typing coverage differed by locus: A, B, C, DRB1 and DQB1 were typed in roughly 620-630 donors, DQA1 in about 500, DPA1 in roughly 590, and DPB1 in about 450. Because of strong linkage in the cohort, four to six DR-DQ haplotypes were treated as single units for association and clustering. Across around 400 genotyped donors of the cohort, an average of about 220,000 unique TCR beta nucleotide sequences per donor were sequenced, and approximately 19% of those sequences were non-productive.

From the germline V gene, CDR1 is SGHVS and CDR2 is FQNEAQ. The junction shows trimming of 4 bases on V and 0 bases on J, plus 13 bases between the germline ends. Spanning cysteine to phenylalanine, the CDR3 consists of 16 amino acids. The CDR3 DNA has 48 bases and is translated from base 1. To prepare the library, the immunoSEQ multiplex PCR assay was applied. The multiplex PCR relied on a mix of 60 forward primers for TCR Vbeta segments and 13 reverse primers for TCR Jbeta segments. The CDR3 region of rearranged TCR beta genes was amplified from genomic DNA by a multiplex PCR assay. On the Illumina HiSeq System, the amplified TCR beta libraries were sequenced as 87-base-pair reads. The published analysis was carried out like this. A later analysis tallied 70 million to 100 million unique TCR beta chains across the 600 to 700 repertoires, and around 12 million of those chains were shared by two or more donors. A nearest-neighbor algorithm error-corrected the raw reads and collapsed the reads into unique sequences, merging closely related sequences to remove PCR and sequencing errors. CDR3 sequences were aligned to IMGT reference sequences to assign V, D and J gene segments. For a sequence to be retained, at least a six-nucleotide match to both a V gene segment and a J gene segment was required. Rearrangements were classified as productive when the CDR3 lacked stop codons and remained in frame with V and J, and all other rearrangements were classified as non-productive. CDR3 was defined by IMGT convention, running from the second conserved V-encoded cysteine to the conserved J-encoded phenylalanine. The earlier analysis of 550 to 650 of the donors excluded any sequence lacking an unambiguous match to a single V gene segment. An earlier analysis of 550 to 650 of the donors classified V segments as functional when productive rearrangements were above 56.7% and as segregating when the standard deviation between donors was above 5%. A statistical classification framework was built to diagnose cytomegalovirus status from the catalog of TCR beta chain sequences. V and J gene assignment, in a later analysis, came from comparing TCR nucleotide sequences with IMGT/GENE-DB human TR gene sequences. Using the TCRdist pipeline, a later analysis assigned CDR3 sequences along with most-parsimonious VDJ recombination scenarios. In a later analysis, each TCR beta chain was defined by its CDR3 amino acid sequence together with its V-gene family, and reads lacking a unique V-gene family were excluded. In a later analysis, 500 to 700 highly shared, low-generation-probability nucleotide sequences were removed to address suspected cross-contamination and a sequencing artifact. In a later analysis, a clonal expansion index for each public chain was calculated from normalized within-repertoire ranks of inferred template counts. In a later analysis, generation probabilities were computed with a VDJ recombination model fitted to out-of-frame rearrangements, and the resulting probabilities were checked against IGoR. Hypergeometric tests were used in a later analysis to score TCR-TCR, TCR-HLA and TCR-CMV co-occurrence, with a repertoire-size bias correction applied to the TCR pairs. False discovery rates were estimated in a later analysis by permuting HLA or CMV assignments 20 times. In a later analysis, co-occurring TCRs were grouped using DBSCAN, and TCRdist sequence similarity was added for clustering within HLA-allele-positive subsets. For co-occurrence clustering, repertoires with fewer than 30,000 or more than 120,000 public chains were excluded, along with about five repertoires with anomalous nucleotide sharing. TCRdb carries this immuneACCESS record with in-frame sequences only. Its versions omit some clonotypes, under half of them owing to an unresolved V gene in the studies checked, with the rest unexplained. That table supplies the V and J calls and clone size; D and trimming were determined from the DNA. Present in this sample are about 150,000 clones, roughly 72% of which were seen just once. The ten largest make up 2.1% of the sample.

The cohort was made up of approximately 670 healthy bone marrow donors. All cohort members were sampled while nominally healthy, although unrecorded immune exposures were likely present. The donor was CMV seronegative and belonged to the group of 352 seronegative cohort members. Every donor gave a peripheral blood sample, and the peripheral blood mononuclear cells from that sample were used for TCR beta sequencing. Genomic DNA extraction from the blood cell samples was performed with the Qiagen DNeasy Blood Extraction Kit. Study-level results and caveats: The cohort was sequenced for TCR beta chains only, and without alpha or paired-chain data the features that could be detected were limited. In an earlier analysis of around 600 of the donors, most TCR beta V segments were observed in productive rearrangements about 87% or about 30% of the time, broadly matching IMGT annotations. The study gave a list of about 150 TCR beta chains associated with cytomegalovirus. Sequencing depth was assumed to be roughly uniform across donors in the presence/absence analyses, though that assumption may not hold. The classifier was reported to diagnose cytomegalovirus status with high specificity and sensitivity in both the original cohort and the validation cohort. Compared with the approximately 700-donor mean, donors in an Asian-associated ancestry cluster had fewer N-insertions in productive TCRs, according to a later genetic analysis. CMV serostatus was the only immune exposure information available for the cohort. Some IMGT-functional V segments, including TRBV6-2 and TRBV6-3, could not be distinguished by the 87-base-pair reads and were therefore excluded. When HLA alleles, especially DR and DQ, strongly co-occurred, TCR associations were difficult to assign to individual alleles. In vitro tests confirmed that a few of the cytomegalovirus-associated TCR beta chains recognize cytomegalovirus antigens. The sequencing pipeline was judged likely to have produced a cluster of highly shared sequence variants as a technical artifact. According to a later analysis, TCR association rates differed among HLA loci, with DRB1 alleles showing the most associated TCRs and HLA-C alleles showing the fewest. Because counts were too low, about 18 rarely observed V segments, including chromosome 9 orphons, were left out of the earlier analysis of some 640 of the donors. Because HLA typing was unavailable for some donors at each locus, only the typed subset was used in association tests. In a later analysis, several top co-occurrence clusters were reported to appear linked to parvovirus B19, influenza, CMV and Epstein-Barr virus. A later analysis found that most CMV-associated TCR beta chains appeared HLA-restricted, with HLA associations seemingly driven largely by CMV exposure. A further reported finding was that TCR beta sequences accurately predicted the HLA-A and HLA-B alleles for most subjects in the first cohort. Correlated functional status among segregating V segments might reflect linkage disequilibrium, but an unknown experimental factor could not be ruled out. While some public TCRs were present in many individuals, most TCR sequences turned up only very rarely across donors. An association between a missense DCLRE1C variant and V-gene and J-gene trimming of TCR beta chains was found in a later genetic analysis and replicated in an independent cohort. In a later analysis, 15,000 to 20,000 TCR beta sequences were associated with specific HLA alleles at a false discovery rate of 0.05. A later analysis found that HLA-associated TCR beta chains were more clonally expanded and had lower generation probabilities than equally common non-associated chains. It was suggested by the authors that the approach could potentially be generalized to other disease states and immunological phenotypes.

Regarding this clone: Its antigen is currently not known. No much larger clonotype is one base removed from it; base qualities were not supplied.

The sequence joins TRBV7-8 to TRBJ2-1; a weak D assignment points to TRBD2 (7 bases agree). The sequenced sample consisted of PBMCs. This TCR was recovered from a man aged 30 to 45 in good health and CMV-seronegative. The bases read TGTGCCAGCAGCTGGGGGGGGGCTAGCTCCTACAATGAGCAGTTCTTC. This translates into CASSWGGASSYNEQFF.